The table lists the clone carrying this T cell receptor beta chain with a count of one. The data stem from a study of Ad26.COV2.S vaccination and SARS-CoV-2 variants. Treatment given: approximately 18 received Ad26.COV2.S at low or high dose, single or two shots; roughly five received placebo; per-sample allocation not given. Each sample was drawn 63 days after the first injection (of vaccine or placebo). An Ad26 vector expressing Wuhan-strain SARS-CoV-2 spike served as the vaccine. Germline V gives CDR1 SQVTM, CDR2 ANQGSEA. V lost 6 bases and J 5 bases, leaving 16 bases between the germline ends. This CDR3 has 13 amino acids. TCRdb's copy holds only in-frame clones and misses some; the assay was immunoSEQ multiplex PCR. The data show about 680,000 clones, around 90% seen once.

V gene TRBV29-1 combines with J gene TRBJ1-2; D is possibly TRBD1 (6 bases). The TCR sequence derives from a person between 18 and 65 years old who received the Ad26.COV2.S COVID-19 vaccine or a placebo. Sequencing used peripheral blood, obtained in a trial of Ad26.COV2.S vaccine versus placebo. The CDR3 protein is CSVLGGATYGYTF. CDR3 sequence (DNA): TGCAGCGTCCTCGGGGGGGCGACTTATGGCTACACCTTC.